Below, one TCR beta chain is given with its context. Its antigen is not known. This entry is derived from a study of cytomegalovirus exposure and HLA in healthy donors. General observations from the study: High specificity and sensitivity for cytomegalovirus status were reported for the classifier. On later analysis, the bulk of CMV-associated TCR beta chains appeared to be HLA-restricted.

With 60 Vbeta and 13 Jbeta primers, the PCR was carried out. Clones were read by immunoSEQ multiplex PCR, and TCRdb kept only the in-frame ones, dropping some. The data contain about 220,000 clones, 65% to 85% of them singletons. The CDR3 runs 15 residues. Germline loops: CDR1 SGHDT, CDR2 YYEEEE. J was trimmed by 3 bases and V by 4 bases; bases with no gene match: 6. The TCR was taken from a boy aged 2 to 9 in good health and CMV-seronegative. The V gene is TRBV5-6, the J gene TRBJ1-5; 8 nucleotides align to TRBD1. Sequenced: PBMCs. CDR3 bases: TGTGCCAGCAGCCACGGGACAGGAGACAATCAGCCCCAGCATTTT. Protein sequence: CASSHGTGDNQPQHF.